This T cell receptor beta chain was captured by sequencing in a study of Graves' ophthalmopathy and Graves' hyperthyroidism. Concerning this clonotype itself: What it binds is unknown. The junction departs from germline at one end; a sequencing error may be responsible.

Study conclusions and caveats: From stable hyperthyroidism, ophthalmopathy was separated by a 13-signature model with 87.88% sensitivity and about 81% specificity. The model predicted progression of ophthalmopathy with a sensitivity of about 68%, and its specificity was 72% to 80%.

From germline, CDR1 is SGHAT and CDR2 FQDESV (reference sequence). The CDR3 length is 18 residues. TCR beta CDR3 amplification used RNA transcripts. An opening RT-PCR round employed HTBI primers and preceded a second-round multiplex PCR. MiXCR, applied by TCRdb to the multiplex PCR reads, yields one record per CDR3 protein. Of 300,000 to 350,000 distinct CDR3 sequences in the sample, roughly 17% were seen once. Sequenced material: peripheral blood. The source of this sequence is an adult man with Graves' ophthalmopathy. V usage is TRBV11-1 and J usage is TRBJ2-7; a possible D gene is TRBD2 (6 bases). CDR3 DNA: TGTGCCAGCAGCCCTACCCTACTAGCTCTCGGGAGCTCCTACGAGCAGTGCTTC. Translation gives CASSPTLLALGSSYEQCF. Full variable domain (rest looked up from reference TRBV11-1 and TRBJ2-7): EAEVAQSPRYKITEKSQAVAFWCDPISGHATLYWYRQILGQGPELLVQFQDESVVDDSQLPKDRFSAERLKGVDSTLKIQPAELGDSAMYLCASSPTLLALGSSYEQCFGPGTRLTVT.